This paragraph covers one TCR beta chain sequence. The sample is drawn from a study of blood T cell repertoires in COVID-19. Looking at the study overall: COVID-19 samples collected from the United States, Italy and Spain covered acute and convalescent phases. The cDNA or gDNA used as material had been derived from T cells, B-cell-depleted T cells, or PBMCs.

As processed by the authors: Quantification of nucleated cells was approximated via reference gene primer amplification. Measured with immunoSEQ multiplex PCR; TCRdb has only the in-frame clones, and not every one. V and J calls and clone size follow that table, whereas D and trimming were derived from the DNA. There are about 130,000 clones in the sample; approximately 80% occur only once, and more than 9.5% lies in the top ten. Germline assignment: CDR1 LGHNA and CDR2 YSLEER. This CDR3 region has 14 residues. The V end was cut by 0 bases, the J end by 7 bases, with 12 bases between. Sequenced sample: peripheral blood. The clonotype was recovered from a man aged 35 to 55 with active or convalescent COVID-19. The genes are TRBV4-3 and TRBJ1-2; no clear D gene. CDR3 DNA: TGCGCCAGCAGCCAAGATACCGGGTTAGCTGGCTACACCTTC. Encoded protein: CASSQDTGLAGYTF.